The 18 T cell receptor beta chains in this list originate from one sample, sequenced in a study of T cells in Graves' hyperthyroidism and ophthalmopathy. Amplification yielded TCR beta CDR3 regions, with RNA transcripts as the source. HTBI primers were employed in a first-round RT-PCR of the TCR CDR3. TCRdb analysed the multiplex PCR reads with MiXCR anew, one entry per CDR3 protein. The repertoire consists of over 500,000 distinct CDR3 sequences, with roughly 15% occurring once and the leading ten covering over 11%. The source material was blood. These receptors were collected from a woman in her thirties or forties with Graves' hyperthyroidism.

This clonotype has just one count. The chain has TRBV11-2 and TRBJ2-5, with 8 bases lining up with TRBD2. The V segment lost 3 bases and the J segment 2 bases; nucleotides outside the gene matches: 11. This CDR3 spans 17 amino acids. CDR1 is SGHAT, CDR2 FQNNGV, per germline. CDR3 sequence: CASSFPPTSGDQETQYF. The CDR3 region has the DNA TGTGCCAGCAGCTTCCCACCAACTAGCGGAGATCAAGAGACCCAGTACTTC.

The chain combines TRBV6-1 with TRBJ2-4, with D tentatively TRBD2 (5 bases). Deletions cut 4 bases from V and 7 bases from J, with 14 bases between. CDR3 length: 14 residues. CDR1 and CDR2 (germline): MNHNS, SASEGT. CDR3 region: CASSGDTEVNIQYF. CDR3 DNA sequence: TGTGCCAGCAGTGGTGACACGGAGGTTAACATTCAGTACTTC.

This clonotype was detected a few times. V is TRBV5-8 and J is TRBJ1-2, with a possible D match to TRBD1 (5 bases). The CDR3 length is 15 residues. Germline V gives CDR1 SGHTS, CDR2 YDEGEE. V dropped 4 bases and J dropped 0 bases, with 13 bases sitting between them. The CDR3 is CASSRPTGSNYGYTF. The CDR3 nucleotides are TGTGCCAGCAGCCGCCCAACAGGTTCTAACTATGGCTACACCTTC.

This clonotype was detected many times. CDR3 amino acids: CASSPQTGTIAMGNYGYTF. CDR3 nucleotides: TGTGCCAGCAGTCCCCAAACAGGGACTATAGCTATGGGTAACTATGGCTACACCTTC. This chain connects TRBV12-3 or TRBV12-4 to TRBJ1-2, with a tentative D call TRBD1 (6 bases). V lost 5 bases to trimming and J lost 1 base, with 26 bases between them. This CDR3 spans 19 amino acids.

This chain joins TRBV28 and TRBJ1-5, with 7 nucleotides matching TRBD1. This CDR3 has 16 residues. Germline lookup yields CDR1 MDHEN and CDR2 SYDVKM. V lost 5 bases, J lost 3 bases, and 10 bases stayed unmatched. The CDR3 DNA follows: TGTGCCAGCAGTCCCATTGGACAGGCCGACAATCAGCCCCAGCATTTT. It translates to CASSPIGQADNQPQHF.

This clonotype has just one count. The genes are TRBV7-9 and TRBJ1-6; D uncertain. The length of the CDR3 is 14 residues. Germline CDR1 reads SEHNR; CDR2 reads FQNEAQ (reference sequence). Trimming stripped 5 bases from V and 0 bases from J, with 5 bases between. This chain's CDR3 is CASSPRSYNSPLHF. The CDR3 region has the DNA TGTGCCAGCAGCCCTCGCTCCTATAATTCACCCCTCCACTTT.

This clonotype was observed a handful of times. A single base separates this from a much larger clone, so it may be a read error. The chain links TRBV2 to TRBJ2-5; D is unclear. This CDR3 contains 12 residues. CDR1 and CDR2 from the germline V gene are SNHLY and FYNNEI. The CDR3 DNA reads as TGTGCCGGCAGTGGCCCGGCAAAGACCCAGTACTTC. Residues: CAGSGPAKTQYF.

A note on this clonotype: One base away lies a much larger clone, so this may be a sequencing read error. V usage is TRBV20-1 and J usage is TRBJ2-3, with TRBD2 identical over 14 bases. The germline V gene has CDR1 DFQATT and CDR2 SNEGSKA (reference sequence). Germline trimming cut 6 bases from V and 4 bases from J; bases unmatched to any gene: 9. The CDR3 is 16 amino acids. The CDR3: CSAGTSGSPSADTQYF. The CDR3 coding sequence is TGCAGTGCAGGGACTAGCGGGAGCCCAAGCGCAGATACGCAGTATTTT.

This rearrangement joins TRBV6-1 to TRBJ1-1; no definite D call. Trimming took 1 base from V and 10 from J, leaving 7 bases between them. CDR3 length: 11 residues. Germline CDR1 reads MNHNS; CDR2 reads SASEGT. The CDR3 nucleotides are TGTGCCAGCAGTGAAGAAGTTGGAGCTTTCTTT. Protein: CASSEEVGAFF.

This clonotype was seen ten or more times. This chain links TRBV28 with TRBJ1-1; 12 bases align to TRBD1. Losses at the gene ends were 1 base for V and 6 bases for J; bases not matched to a gene: 9. The germline gives CDR1 MDHEN, CDR2 SYDVKM. The CDR3 loop spans 17 amino acids. DNA of the CDR3: TGTGCCAGCAGTTTATTTCCGGGACAGGGGGCGATCCCTGAAGCTTTCTTT. Amino acids: CASSLFPGQGAIPEAFF.

The sample holds a few counts of this clonotype. The chain joins TRBV19 to TRBJ2-3, with D uncertain. The V and J ends lost 3 bases and 1 base respectively, with 11 bases between them. CDR1 LNHDA and CDR2 SQIVND come from the germline V gene (reference sequence). The CDR3 extends over 15 amino acids. The CDR3 region has the DNA TGTGCCAGTAGTATGAAGGGCTGGGGCACAGATACGCAGTATTTT. This codes for CASSMKGWGTDTQYF.

The chain employs TRBV14 and TRBJ1-1; 11 nucleotides align to TRBD1. CDR3 length: 13 amino acids. Germline V gene data show CDR1 as SGHDN and CDR2 as FVKESK. With V trimmed by 8 bases and J by 5 bases, 4 bases remained unmatched. The CDR3 is CASGQGARTEAFF. The CDR3 DNA sequence: TGTGCCAGCGGACAGGGGGCGCGGACTGAAGCTTTCTTT. Looking up the rest from reference TRBV14 and TRBJ1-1 gives the full variable domain: EAGVTQFPSHSVIEKGQTVTLRCDPISGHDNLYWYRRVMGKEIKFLLHFVKESKQDESGMPNNRFLAERTGGTYSTLKVQPAELEDSGVYFCASGQGARTEAFFGQGTRLTVV.

The chain links TRBV5-6 to TRBJ2-7, with D perhaps given as TRBD1 or TRBD2 (5 bases each). V was clipped by 3 bases and J by 6 bases, with 13 bases between them. Per the germline V gene, CDR1 is SGHDT and CDR2 is YYEEEE. This CDR3 comprises 13 residues. The CDR3 loop reads CASSWGTDLEQYF. DNA of the CDR3: TGTGCCAGCAGCTGGGGGACGGACCTCGAGCAGTACTTC.

This clonotype came up a few times. With a much larger clone just one base away, this may be a read error. The chain has TRBV2 and TRBJ1-4; TRBD1 is a possible D gene (5 bases). Germline V lookup: CDR1 SNHLY, CDR2 FYNNEI. The CDR3 has 15 residues. The CDR3 region is CAGSETGGTNEKLFF. CDR3 in DNA: TGTGCCGGCAGTGAGACGGGGGGAACTAATGAAAAACTGTTTTTT.

This clonotype was counted between two and nine times. The rearrangement links TRBV20-1 to TRBJ1-2; a possible D gene is TRBD1 (5 bases). Per germline, CDR1 DFQATT and CDR2 SNEGSKA (reference sequence). Trimming shortened V by 5 bases and J by 3 bases, and 19 bases separated the two germline ends. There are 15 residues in the CDR3. This chain's CDR3 is CSAPTGLLRDYGYTF. CDR3 nucleotides: TGCAGTGCTCCAACGGGACTTTTGAGGGACTATGGCTACACCTTC.

This clonotype occurred a few times. This sequence joins TRBV7-3 and TRBJ2-3, with TRBD1 matching over 9 bases. The germline gives CDR1 SGHTA, CDR2 FQGTGA. This CDR3 has 17 residues. V lost 5 bases and J lost 0; bases outside the gene matches: 9. CDR3 sequence reads: CASSIGQGTPSTDTQYF. In DNA form, the CDR3 reads TGTGCCAGCAGCATCGGACAGGGGACCCCTAGCACAGATACGCAGTATTTT.

This clonotype was counted ten times or more. The rearrangement joins TRBV6-1 to TRBJ2-1; TRBD2 might be the D (6 bases). The V gene lost 3 bases and the J gene lost 7 bases, with 13 bases spanning the gap. The CDR3 contains 14 residues. The germline V gene encodes CDR1 MNHNS and CDR2 SASEGT. The CDR3 nucleotides are TGTGCCAGCAGTGAGTTTCTAGCGTTGAATGAGCAGTTCTTC. It encodes CASSEFLALNEQFF.

This clonotype was detected many times. The chain carries TRBV6-1 and TRBJ1-2, with TRBD1 as a possible D gene (5 bases). Germline assignment: CDR1 MNHNS and CDR2 SASEGT. V was cut by 5 bases and J by 10 bases, with 17 bases left in between. The CDR3 consists of 13 residues. The CDR3 protein is CASSYGDPRNYTF. The CDR3 coding sequence is TGTGCCAGCAGTTACGGGGACCCCAGGAACTACACCTTC.